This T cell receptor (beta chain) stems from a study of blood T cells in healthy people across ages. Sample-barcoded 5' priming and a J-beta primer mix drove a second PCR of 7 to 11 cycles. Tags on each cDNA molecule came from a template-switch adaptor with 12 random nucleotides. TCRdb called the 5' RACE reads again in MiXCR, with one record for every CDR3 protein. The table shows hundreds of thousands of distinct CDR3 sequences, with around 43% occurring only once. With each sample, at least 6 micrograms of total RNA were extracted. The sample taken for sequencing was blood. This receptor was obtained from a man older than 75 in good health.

CDR3 sequence: CASSQESGGYTF. The CDR3 nucleotides are TGTGCCAGCAGCCAAGAAAGCGGCGGCTACACCTTC. This chain links TRBV3-1 with TRBJ1-2; D is unclear. This CDR3 has 12 amino acids. Trimming left V 0 bases short and J 8 bases short, with 7 bases between. CDR1 is LGHDT and CDR2 is YNNKEL in the germline V gene (reference sequence).